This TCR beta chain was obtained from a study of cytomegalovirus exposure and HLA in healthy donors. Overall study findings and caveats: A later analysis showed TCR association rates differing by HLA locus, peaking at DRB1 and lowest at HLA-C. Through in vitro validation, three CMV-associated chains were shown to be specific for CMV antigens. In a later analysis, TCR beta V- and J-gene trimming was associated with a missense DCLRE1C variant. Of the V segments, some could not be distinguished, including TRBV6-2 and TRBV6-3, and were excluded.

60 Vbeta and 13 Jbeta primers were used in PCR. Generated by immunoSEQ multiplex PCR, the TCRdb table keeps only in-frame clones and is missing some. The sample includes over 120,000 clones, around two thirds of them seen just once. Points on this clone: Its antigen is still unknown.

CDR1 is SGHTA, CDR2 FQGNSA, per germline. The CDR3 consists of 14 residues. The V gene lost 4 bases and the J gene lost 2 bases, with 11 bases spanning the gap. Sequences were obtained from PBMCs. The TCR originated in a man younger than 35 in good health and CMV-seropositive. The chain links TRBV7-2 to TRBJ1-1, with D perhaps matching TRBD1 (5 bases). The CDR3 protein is CASSSSQGNTEAFF. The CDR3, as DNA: TGTGCCAGCAGCTCTTCGCAGGGCAACACTGAAGCTTTCTTT.